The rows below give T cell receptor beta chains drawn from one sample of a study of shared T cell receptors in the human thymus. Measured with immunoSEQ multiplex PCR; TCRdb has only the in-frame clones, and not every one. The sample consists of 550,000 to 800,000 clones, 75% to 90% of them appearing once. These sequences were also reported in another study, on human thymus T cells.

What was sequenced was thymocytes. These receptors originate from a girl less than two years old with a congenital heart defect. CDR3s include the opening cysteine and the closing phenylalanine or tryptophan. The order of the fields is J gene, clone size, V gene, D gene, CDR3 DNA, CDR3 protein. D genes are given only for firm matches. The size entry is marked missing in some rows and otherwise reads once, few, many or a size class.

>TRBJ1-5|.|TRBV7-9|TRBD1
TGTGCCAGCAGCGGGGGAAGGGGGCACGGATGGCAGCCCCAGCATTTT
CASSGGRGHGWQPQHF
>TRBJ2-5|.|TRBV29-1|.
TGCAGCGTTGTGGAGGGTGTGGTGGCCCAGTACTTC
CSVVEGVVAQYF
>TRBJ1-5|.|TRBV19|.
TGTGCCAGTAGATCACAGGTTGATAGCAATCAGCCCCAGCATTTT
CASRSQVDSNQPQHF
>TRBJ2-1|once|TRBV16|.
TGTGCCAGCAGCCAATCCCAGGTAAGGTGGGCCCAGTTCTTC
CASSQSQVRWAQFF
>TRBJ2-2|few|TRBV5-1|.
TGCGCCAGCAGCTTGGAACATATATACACCGGGGAGCTGTTTTTT
CASSLEHIYTGELFF
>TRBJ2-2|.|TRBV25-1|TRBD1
TGTGCCAGCAGTGACCTTTCGGACAGGGCCGCCGGGGAGCTGTTTTTT
CASSDLSDRAAGELFF
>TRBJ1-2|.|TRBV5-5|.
TGTGCCAGCAGCTTGGGGCGGGTTAAAGCGGGCTATAACTATGGCTACACCTTC
CASSLGRVKAGYNYGYTF
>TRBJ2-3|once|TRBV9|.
TGTGCCAGCAGCCTAAGTGGGGGCAGCACAGATACGCAGTATTTT
CASSLSGGSTDTQYF
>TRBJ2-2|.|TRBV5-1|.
TGCGCCACCGCAGAGGGAACCACCGGGGAGCTGTTTTTT
CATAEGTTGELFF
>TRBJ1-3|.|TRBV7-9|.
TGTGCCAGCAGCTTAGCCCATAATACAACGCCAGGCTCTGGAAACACCATATATTTT
CASSLAHNTTPGSGNTIYF
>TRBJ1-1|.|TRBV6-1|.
TGTGCCAGCAGTTTGGACAGCATGAACACTGAAGCTTTCTTT
CASSLDSMNTEAFF
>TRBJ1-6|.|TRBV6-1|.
TGTGCCAGCACGCAGTACAATTCACCCCTCCACTTT
CASTQYNSPLHF
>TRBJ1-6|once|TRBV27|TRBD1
TGTGCCACCAGGCTGGTTCGGGACAGGGTAGGTTCACCCCTCCACTTT
CATRLVRDRVGSPLHF
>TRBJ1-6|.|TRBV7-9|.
TGTGCCAGCAGCTTAGAAGAACCGGGACAACATAATTCACCCCTCCACTTT
CASSLEEPGQHNSPLHF
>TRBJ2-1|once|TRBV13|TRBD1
TGTGCCAGCAGCTTCGGGACAGGGTTGTATGAGCAGTTCTTC
CASSFGTGLYEQFF
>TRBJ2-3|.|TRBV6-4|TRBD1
TGTGCCAGCAGTGAGACAGGGGGTGGGGATACGCAGTATTTT
CASSETGGGDTQYF
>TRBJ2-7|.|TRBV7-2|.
TGTGCCAGCAGTCCCAGGTACGAGCAGTACTTC
CASSPRYEQYF
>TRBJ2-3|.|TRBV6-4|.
TGTGCCAGCAGTGCGGAGTTCACAGATACGCAGTATTTT
CASSAEFTDTQYF
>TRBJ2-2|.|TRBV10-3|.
TGTGCCATCACCGGGGAGAGGGACTCGAACACCGGGGAGCTGTTTTTT
CAITGERDSNTGELFF
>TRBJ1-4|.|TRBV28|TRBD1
TGTGCCACCATTTACCGGGACAGGGAATTGGGCGGCCTAAATGAAAAACTGTTTTTT
CATIYRDRELGGLNEKLFF
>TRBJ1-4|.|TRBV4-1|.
TGCGCCAGCAGCCAAGCGACAGATCCCAGGGGACTGTTTTTT
CASSQATDPRGLFF
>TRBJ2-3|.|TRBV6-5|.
TGTGCCAGCAGTACCCGCCGGACAGATACGCAGTATTTT
CASSTRRTDTQYF
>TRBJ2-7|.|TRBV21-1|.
TGTGCCAGCAGCTACGAGCAGGGGGTCCACGAGCAGTACTTC
CASSYEQGVHEQYF
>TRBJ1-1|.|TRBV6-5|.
TGTGCCAGCAGCCCCAGGGCAATGAACACTGAAGCTTTCTTT
CASSPRAMNTEAFF
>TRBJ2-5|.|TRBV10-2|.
TGCGCCAGCCACGCTAGCGAAAAGACCCAGTACTTC
CASHASEKTQYF
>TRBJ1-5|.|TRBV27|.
TGTGCCAGCAAAATAGCGGGACGCAATCAGCCCCAGCATTTT
CASKIAGRNQPQHF
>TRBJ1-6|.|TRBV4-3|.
TGCGCCAGCAGCCAAGAACCGGGGAATTCACCCCTCCACTTT
CASSQEPGNSPLHF
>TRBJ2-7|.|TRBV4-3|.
TGCGCCAGCAGCCCCCGGTATGCCGGCGAGCAGTACTTC
CASSPRYAGEQYF
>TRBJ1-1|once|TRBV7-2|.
TGTGCCAGCAGCTTAGCTCGGTACGGGGGGCCCACTGAAGCTTTCTTT
CASSLARYGGPTEAFF
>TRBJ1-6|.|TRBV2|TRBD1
TGTGCCAGCAGCCAAAGACAGGGGGCCGCGGGTTCACCCCTCCACTTT
CASSQRQGAAGSPLHF
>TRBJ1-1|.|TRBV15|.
TGTGCCACCAGCAGACCGGACAAGAACACTGAAGCTTTCTTT
CATSRPDKNTEAFF
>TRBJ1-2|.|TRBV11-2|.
TGTGCCAGCAGCTGCGACTCTAACTATGGCTACACCTTC
CASSCDSNYGYTF
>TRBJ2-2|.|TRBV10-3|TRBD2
TGTGCCATCAGTGCCCTAGCGGGGGTTTACACCGGGGAGCTGTTTTTT
CAISALAGVYTGELFF
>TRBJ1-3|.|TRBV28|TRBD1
TGTGCCAGCAGTTTCGGCTTCGATCCGGGACAGGGGGCGGACACCATATATTTT
CASSFGFDPGQGADTIYF
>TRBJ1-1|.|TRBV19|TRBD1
TGTGCCAGTAGTCCGCGAGAGGGGGCGACGAACACTGAAGCTTTCTTT
CASSPREGATNTEAFF
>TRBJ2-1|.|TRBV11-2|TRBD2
TGTGCCAGCAGCTTCTGCGGGAGGGGACATGAGCAGTTCTTC
CASSFCGRGHEQFF
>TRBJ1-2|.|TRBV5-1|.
TGCGCCAGCAGGAGGGGGGGGGATAACTATGGCTACACCTTC
CASRRGGDNYGYTF
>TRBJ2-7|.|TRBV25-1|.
TGTGCCAGCAGTGGACCCCTGTTTCCGACAGCCTACGAGCAGTACTTC
CASSGPLFPTAYEQYF
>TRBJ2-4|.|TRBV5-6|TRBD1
TGTGCCAGCAGTGTGGACAGGGTAAAAAACATTCAGTACTTC
CASSVDRVKNIQYF
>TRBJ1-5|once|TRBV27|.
TGTGCCACCCAGTTGACTAACACAGGGTATCAGCCCCAGCATTTT
CATQLTNTGYQPQHF
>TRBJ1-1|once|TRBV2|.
TGTGCCAGGCCACTAGAACGGGGGGAGACTCTCAACACTGAAGCTTTCTTT
CARPLERGETLNTEAFF
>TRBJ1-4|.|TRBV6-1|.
TGTGCCAGCCAGGAGGACGGAGTTGTAAATGAAAAACTGTTTTTT
CASQEDGVVNEKLFF
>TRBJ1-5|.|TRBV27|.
TGTGCCAGCAGGTCGAGGTATAGCAATCAGCCCCAGCATTTT
CASRSRYSNQPQHF
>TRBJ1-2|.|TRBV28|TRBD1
TGTGCCAGCAGAGGACAGGGGGGAATCCAAACTAACTATGGCTACACCTTC
CASRGQGGIQTNYGYTF
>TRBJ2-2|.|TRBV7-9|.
TGTGCCAGCAGCTTTGGGACAATGAACACCGGGGAGCTGTTTTTT
CASSFGTMNTGELFF
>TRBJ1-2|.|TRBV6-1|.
TGTGCCGGAAGTGTCACAAGGGGGACGGGCTACACCTTC
CAGSVTRGTGYTF
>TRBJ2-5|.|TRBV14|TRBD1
TGTGCCAGCAGCACTAGAACCGGACAGGTCCAAGAGACCCAGTACTTC
CASSTRTGQVQETQYF
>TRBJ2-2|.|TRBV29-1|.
TGCAGCGTTGAATATCGTCAGGGAACCGGGGAGCTGTTTTTT
CSVEYRQGTGELFF